Below, 27 T cell receptor beta chains from the same sample are listed, as sequenced in a study of shared clonotypes between healthy human individuals. Libraries were prepared by immunoSEQ multiplex PCR; TCRdb keeps only in-frame clonotypes and omits some of them. The sample contains a few hundred thousand clones, approximately 79% of which appear only once. The sequencing input was PBMCs. These receptors were collected from a woman in her forties in good health. Some clones in this sample may be carry-over from other donors' samples.

This clone was seen only once. The CDR3 spells CASSLASEQFF. CDR3 DNA: TGTGCCAGCAGCTTAGCAAGTGAGCAGTTCTTC. The chain combines TRBV7-2 with TRBJ2-1; D call uncertain. V was trimmed by 0 bases and J by 9 bases, leaving 3 bases between them. This CDR3 is built from 11 residues. CDR1 is SGHTA, CDR2 FQGNSA, per germline.

This clone has only one observation. The chain recombines TRBV7-2 with TRBJ2-3; 14 bases are a match to TRBD2. The V gene's germline CDR1 is SGHTA and CDR2 FQGNSA. After removal of 4 bases from V and 4 bases from J, the junction contained 1 base not matched to a gene. The CDR3 is 15 amino acids. CDR3 loop: CASSSGLAGADTQYF. In nucleotides, the CDR3 is TGTGCCAGCAGCTCGGGACTAGCGGGAGCAGATACGCAGTATTTT.

This clone was seen only a few times. The rearrangement joins TRBV6-1 to TRBJ2-1; a weak D match, TRBD2 (5 bases). The CDR3 spans 14 residues. With 8 bases removed from V and 6 bases from J, the gap between germline ends came to 17 bases. Germline-derived CDR1 and CDR2 are MNHNS and SASEGT. CDR3 protein: CASSSWLAGNEQFF. The DNA for the CDR3 is TGTGCCAGCTCGTCATGGCTAGCTGGCAATGAGCAGTTCTTC.

This clone was seen repeatedly, ten times or more. This chain joins TRBV5-1 and TRBJ2-1, with 7 bases lining up with TRBD1. This CDR3 spans 14 amino acids. Germline V gene data show CDR1 as SGHRS and CDR2 as YFSETQ. The junction had 6 bases not matched to a gene; V was cut back by 4 bases and J by 5 bases. The CDR3 DNA reads as TGCGCCAGCAGCCCAGACAGGGCCGACAATGAGCAGTTCTTC. Encoded protein: CASSPDRADNEQFF. The variable domain in full, completed from reference TRBV5-1 and TRBJ2-1, reads KAGVTQTPRYLIKTRGQQVTLSCSPISGHRSVSWYQQTPGQGLQFLFEYFSETQRNKGNFPGRFSGRQFSNSRSEMNVSTLELGDSALYLCASSPDRADNEQFFGPGTRLTVL.

About this clone: A read error may be the cause here, since a much bigger clone is one base away. The V call is TRBV11-2, the J call TRBJ1-2; a possible D gene is TRBD1 (5 bases). Trimming left V 4 bases short and J 4 bases short, with 13 bases between. CDR3 size: 14 residues. From germline, CDR1 is SGHAT and CDR2 FQNNGV. This CDR3 reads CASSSAWGGYGYTF. The CDR3, as DNA: TGTGCCAGCAGCTCAGCATGGGGCGGCTATGGCTACACCTTC. The whole variable domain, filled in from reference TRBV11-2 and TRBJ1-2, reads EAGVAQSPRYKIIEKRQSVAFWCNPISGHATLYWYQQILGQGPKLLIQFQNNGVVDDSQLPKDRFSAERLKGVDSTLKIQPAKLEDSAVYLCASSSAWGGYGYTFGSGTRLTVV.

The chain carries TRBV19 and TRBJ2-2, with TRBD1 identical over 9 bases. Trimming removed 4 bases from V and 8 bases from J; junction bases left unmatched: 2. Germline values: CDR1 LNHDA, CDR2 SQIVND (reference sequence). The CDR3 runs to 13 residues. This CDR3 is CASSTQGAGELFF. The CDR3 DNA reads TGTGCCAGTAGTACACAGGGGGCTGGGGAGCTGTTTTTT.

V is TRBV15 and J is TRBJ1-4; D is ambiguous. The V gene lost 0 bases and the J gene lost 7 bases, with 9 bases spanning the gap. CDR1 and CDR2 from the germline V gene are LNHNV and YYDKDF (reference sequence). The CDR3 has 14 amino acids. CDR3 in amino acids: CATSRDTGFEKLFF. The CDR3 DNA reads TGTGCCACCAGCAGAGATACTGGGTTTGAAAAACTGTTTTTT.

Comment on this clone: One junction end disagrees with the germline gene, perhaps due to a read error. The chain carries TRBV7-9 and TRBJ2-3; TRBD1 matches 9 bases. The CDR3 consists of 17 residues. Germline assignment: CDR1 SEHNR and CDR2 FQNEAQ (reference sequence). The CDR3 sequence is CATSGWGQGGSTDTQYF. In nucleotides, the CDR3 is TGTGCCACCAGCGGTTGGGGACAGGGCGGTAGCACAGATACGCAGTATTTT.

The V call is TRBV7-3, the J call TRBJ1-1; 9 positions match TRBD1. The CDR3 extends over 16 amino acids. Trimming cost V 6 bases and J 3 bases; bases outside gene matches: 11. Germline V lookup: CDR1 SGHTA, CDR2 FQGTGA. The chain's CDR3 is CASSPYVGQGDTEAFF. CDR3 nucleotide sequence: TGTGCCAGCAGTCCCTACGTGGGACAGGGAGACACTGAAGCTTTCTTT.

The chain couples TRBV2 to TRBJ2-3; TRBD2 might be the D (6 bases). V was trimmed by 7 bases and J by 0 bases, leaving 14 bases between them. The CDR3 contains 15 residues. Germline V lookup: CDR1 SNHLY, CDR2 FYNNEI. The CDR3 here is CASTQGLTSTDTQYF. CDR3 nucleotides: TGTGCCAGCACTCAGGGACTCACTAGCACAGATACGCAGTATTTT.

On this clone itself: The same CDR3 is also encoded by other DNA sequences in this sample. This chain connects TRBV5-1 to TRBJ2-3, with 10 bases aligning to TRBD2. The CDR3 runs 14 residues. V trimming: 5 bases; J trimming: 0 bases; junction bases outside the gene matches: 0. From germline, CDR1 is SGHRS and CDR2 YFSETQ. This CDR3 reads CASRLAGSTDTQYF. Here the CDR3 DNA reads TGCGCCAGCAGACTAGCGGGAAGCACAGATACGCAGTATTTT.

There are a few counts of this clone. V gene TRBV29-1 combines with J gene TRBJ2-7, with D possibly TRBD1 on 6 matching bases. This CDR3 has 15 amino acids. Trimming took 4 bases from V and 2 from J, leaving 18 bases between them. Germline loops: CDR1 SQVTM, CDR2 ANQGSEA. CDR3 loop: CSVVMWGRDTYEQYF. In nucleotides, the CDR3 is TGCAGCGTTGTCATGTGGGGTCGGGACACCTACGAGCAGTACTTC.

This clone turned up a few times. This chain uses TRBV28 with TRBJ2-1, with D hard to call. The germline V gene has CDR1 MDHEN and CDR2 SYDVKM. Trimming pared 5 bases from V and 0 bases from J, leaving 8 bases between. CDR3 length: 14 amino acids. CDR3 DNA sequence: TGTGCCAGCAGTCTCCCAGCCTCCTACAATGAGCAGTTCTTC. It encodes CASSLPASYNEQFF.

This clone was detected once. V gene TRBV2 combines with J gene TRBJ2-1; D ambiguous. The CDR3 spans 13 residues. Germline loops: CDR1 SNHLY, CDR2 FYNNEI. Between the trimmed V and J ends, which lost 4 bases and 9 bases, there was a span of 13 bases. As DNA, the CDR3 is TGTGCCAGCAGTGTCTCTCCCCGTAGTGAGCAGTTCTTC. The encoded protein is CASSVSPRSEQFF.

V is TRBV21-1 and J is TRBJ2-7; TRBD2, the table's D call, lacks a check against the DNA. TRBV21-1 is described as a pseudogene. CDR3 length equals 15 residues. The CDR3 sequence: CASSKGTSGRGEQYF. Here the CDR3 DNA reads TGTGCCAGCAGCAAAGGGACTAGCGGGAGAGGCGAGCAGTACTTC.

The V call is TRBV5-1, the J call TRBJ2-1, with D perhaps TRBD1 (6 bases). Trimming took 4 bases from V and 5 from J, leaving 7 bases between them. The CDR3 extends over 12 amino acids. The germline V gene has CDR1 SGHRS and CDR2 YFSETQ. The CDR3 here is CASSAGDNEQFF. CDR3 coding DNA: TGCGCCAGCAGCGCAGGGGACAATGAGCAGTTCTTC. The complete variable domain, with remaining parts taken from reference TRBV5-1 and TRBJ2-1, reads KAGVTQTPRYLIKTRGQQVTLSCSPISGHRSVSWYQQTPGQGLQFLFEYFSETQRNKGNFPGRFSGRQFSNSRSEMNVSTLELGDSALYLCASSAGDNEQFFGPGTRLTVL.

This clone was detected only a few times. The chain carries TRBV29-1 and TRBJ1-1; D is uncertain. Germline V gene lookup returns CDR1 SQVTM and CDR2 ANQGSEA. V was pared by 0 bases and J by 4 bases, with 12 bases between. There are 14 residues in the CDR3. CDR3 sequence: CSVEDRGRGTEAFF. CDR3 DNA sequence: TGCAGCGTTGAAGATCGAGGGAGAGGCACTGAAGCTTTCTTT.

This clone was picked up a small number of times. The genes are TRBV27 and TRBJ2-5, with D maybe TRBD2 (6 bases). The germline CDR1 and CDR2 sequences are MNHEY and SMNVEV (reference sequence). V was cut by 5 bases and J by 5 bases, with 30 bases left in between. The CDR3 contains 19 residues. CDR3 sequence (DNA): TGTGCCAGCAGTCCACTATTTGGAGGGGCGGGCAGCCAACGGGAGACCCAGTACTTC. Protein: CASSPLFGGAGSQRETQYF.

The rearrangement links TRBV7-9 to TRBJ1-4; D is ambiguous. The germline V gene encodes CDR1 SEHNR and CDR2 FQNEAQ (reference sequence). The CDR3 extends over 12 amino acids. The germline V and J ends were trimmed by 2 bases and 7 bases, with 5 bases remaining between them. DNA of the CDR3: TGTGCCAGCAGCTTAATAGGTGAAAAACTGTTTTTT. Its translation is CASSLIGEKLFF. Looking up the rest from reference TRBV7-9 and TRBJ1-4 gives the full variable domain: DTGVSQNPRHKITKRGQNVTFRCDPISEHNRLYWYRQTLGQGPEFLTYFQNEAQLEKSRLLSDRFSAERPKGSFSTLEIQRTEQGDSAMYLCASSLIGEKLFFGSGTQLSVL.

V is TRBV5-1 and J is TRBJ2-5, with 11 nucleotides matching TRBD2. Germline V gene data show CDR1 as SGHRS and CDR2 as YFSETQ. There are 13 residues in the CDR3. V lost 4 bases, J lost 4 bases, and 0 bases stayed unmatched. The CDR3 reads CASSTSGRETQYF. The CDR3 DNA is TGCGCCAGCAGCACTAGCGGGAGAGAGACCCAGTACTTC.

DNA for the CDR3: TGTGCCAGCAGTCCACCCCCTCCCGGGGAGACCCAGTACTTC. Protein product: CASSPPPPGETQYF. The chain is built from TRBV28 and TRBJ2-5; no reliable D call. The CDR3 is made up of 14 amino acids. V shed 5 bases and J shed 5 bases, with 15 bases lying between them. Germline assignment: CDR1 MDHEN and CDR2 SYDVKM. The whole variable domain, filled in from reference TRBV28 and TRBJ2-5, reads DVKVTQSSRYLVKRTGEKVFLECVQDMDHENMFWYRQDPGLGLRLIYFSYDVKMKEKGDIPEGYSVSREKKERFSLILESASTNQTSMYLCASSPPPPGETQYFGPGTRLLVL.

The chain couples TRBV19 to TRBJ2-7; 8 positions agree with TRBD1. The CDR3 extends over 13 amino acids. J lost 6 bases, V lost 5 bases, and 6 bases had no gene match. The germline gives CDR1 LNHDA, CDR2 SQIVND (reference sequence). In DNA, the CDR3 is TGTGCCAGTAGTGTACGACAGGGGCCCGAGCAGTACTTC. Translation gives CASSVRQGPEQYF. The full variable domain, completed using reference TRBV19 and TRBJ2-7, is DGGITQSPKYLFRKEGQNVTLSCEQNLNHDAMYWYRQDPGQGLRLIYYSQIVNDFQKGDIAEGYSVSREKKESFPLTVTSAQKNPTAFYLCASSVRQGPEQYFGPGTRLTVT.

The chain uses TRBV7-2 and TRBJ1-4, with D perhaps TRBD1 (6 bases). CDR3 length equals 15 residues. Per germline, CDR1 SGHTA and CDR2 FQGNSA. V was trimmed by 1 base and J by 6 bases, leaving 12 bases between them. The CDR3 here is CASSLEGGEHEKLFF. CDR3 in DNA: TGTGCCAGCAGCTTAGAAGGGGGGGAGCATGAAAAACTGTTTTTT.

The chain employs TRBV5-1 and TRBJ1-2, with D unresolved. Trimming left V 0 bases short and J 5 bases short, with 11 bases between. CDR1 SGHRS and CDR2 YFSETQ come from the germline V gene. CDR3 size: 14 residues. The CDR3 is CASSLDTPRYGYTF. The CDR3 nucleotides are TGCGCCAGCAGCTTGGACACCCCTCGGTATGGCTACACCTTC.

This clone was counted only a few times. Written as DNA, the CDR3 is TGCGCCAGCAGCCTTGGACAGGTTAGCACAGATACGCAGTATTTT. Its translation is CASSLGQVSTDTQYF. V is TRBV4-3 and J is TRBJ2-3; 7 bases are a match to TRBD1. The CDR3 runs 15 residues. In germline, CDR1 is LGHNA, CDR2 YSLEER. V lost 4 bases, J lost 0 bases, and 4 bases stayed unmatched.

This clone occurred a few times. The rearrangement links TRBV7-9 to TRBJ1-2, with 7 bases identical to TRBD1. This CDR3 comprises 14 residues. Germline values: CDR1 SEHNR, CDR2 FQNEAQ (reference sequence). With 4 bases clipped from V and 7 bases from J, the junction kept 9 bases outside the gene matches. CDR3 sequence: CASSSRDSLSGYTF. In DNA, the CDR3 is TGTGCCAGCAGCTCTAGGGACAGTCTTAGTGGCTACACCTTC.

The V and J genes are TRBV30 and TRBJ1-1; possible D gene TRBD1, 5 bases. Per the germline V gene, CDR1 is GTSNPN and CDR2 is SVGIG (reference sequence). V lost 3 bases, J lost 1 base, and 15 bases lay in between. The CDR3 spans 15 residues. The CDR3 DNA sequence: TGTGCCTGGAGGGGGGAGGGGTTCCCGAACACTGAAGCTTTCTTT. Translation gives CAWRGEGFPNTEAFF.